This T cell receptor beta chain was captured by sequencing in a study of T cell responses to AZD1222 COVID-19 vaccine. As concerns this clone: What it recognizes is unknown.

The CDR3 contains 14 residues. Germline values: CDR1 KGHSY, CDR2 FQNENV. The V and J ends lost 2 bases and 11 bases, in that order; junction bases with no gene match: 4. Study outcomes and limitations: CD4 TCRs associated with vaccination spanned spike, dominating at 160-218 and 743-854.

TCRdb keeps only in-frame clones here, not all; method: immunoSEQ multiplex PCR. The sample contains 96,000 or so clones, 89% of which appear only once. This TCR was sampled from an adult in good health. The V call is TRBV16, the J call TRBJ1-6; 9 positions match TRBD1. The sequencing here drew on peripheral blood, taken on day 0 of AZD1222 vaccination. CDR3 loop: CASSQRDRVTPLHF. Written as DNA, the CDR3 is TGTGCCAGCAGCCAACGGGACAGGGTTACACCCCTCCACTTT.